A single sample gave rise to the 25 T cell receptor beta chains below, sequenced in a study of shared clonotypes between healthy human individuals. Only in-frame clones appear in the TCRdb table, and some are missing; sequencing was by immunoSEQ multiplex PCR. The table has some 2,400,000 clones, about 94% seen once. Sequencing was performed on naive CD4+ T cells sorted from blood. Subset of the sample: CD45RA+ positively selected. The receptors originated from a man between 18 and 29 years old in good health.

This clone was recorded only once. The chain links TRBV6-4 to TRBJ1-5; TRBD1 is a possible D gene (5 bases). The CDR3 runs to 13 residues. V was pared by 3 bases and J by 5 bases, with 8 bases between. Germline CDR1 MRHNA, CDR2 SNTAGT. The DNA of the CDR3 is TGTGCCAGCAGTGAGGGACTCTATCAGCCCCAGCATTTT. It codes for CASSEGLYQPQHF.

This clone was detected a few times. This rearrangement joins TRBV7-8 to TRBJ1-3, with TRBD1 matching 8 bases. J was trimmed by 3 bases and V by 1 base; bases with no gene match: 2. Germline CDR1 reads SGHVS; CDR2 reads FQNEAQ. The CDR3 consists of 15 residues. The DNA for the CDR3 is TGTGCCAGCAGCTTAGGACAGGGGTATGGAAACACCATATATTTT. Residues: CASSLGQGYGNTIYF.

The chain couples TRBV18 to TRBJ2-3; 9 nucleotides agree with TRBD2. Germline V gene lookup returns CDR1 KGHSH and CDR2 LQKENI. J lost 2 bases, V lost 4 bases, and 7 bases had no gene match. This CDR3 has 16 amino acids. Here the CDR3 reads CASSRSSGEHTDTQYF. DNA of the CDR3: TGTGCCAGCTCACGGTCTAGCGGGGAACACACAGATACGCAGTATTTT.

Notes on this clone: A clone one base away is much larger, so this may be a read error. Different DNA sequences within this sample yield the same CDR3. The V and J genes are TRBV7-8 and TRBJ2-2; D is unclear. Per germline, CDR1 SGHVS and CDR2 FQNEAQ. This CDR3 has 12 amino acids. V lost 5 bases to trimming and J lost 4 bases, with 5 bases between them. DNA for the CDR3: TGTGCCAGCAGCCCGGTCACCGGGGAGCTGTTTTTT. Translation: CASSPVTGELFF. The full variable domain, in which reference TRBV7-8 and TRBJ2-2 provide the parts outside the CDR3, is GAGVSQSPRYKVAKRGQDVALRCDPISGHVSLFWYQQALGQGPEFLTYFQNEAQLDKSGLPSDRFFAERPEGSVSTLKIQRTQQEDSAVYLCASSPVTGELFFGEGSRLTVL.

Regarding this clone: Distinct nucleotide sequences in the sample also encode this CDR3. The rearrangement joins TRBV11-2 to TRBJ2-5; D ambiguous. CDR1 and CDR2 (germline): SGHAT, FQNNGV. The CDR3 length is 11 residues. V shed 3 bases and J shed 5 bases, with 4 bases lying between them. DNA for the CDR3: TGTGCCAGCAGCTTTCTCGAGACCCAGTACTTC. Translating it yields CASSFLETQYF.

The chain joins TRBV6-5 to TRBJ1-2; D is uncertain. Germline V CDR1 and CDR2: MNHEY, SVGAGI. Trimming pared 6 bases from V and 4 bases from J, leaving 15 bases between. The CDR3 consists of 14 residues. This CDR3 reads CASSPRTPSYGYTF. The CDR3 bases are TGTGCCAGCAGCCCTCGGACCCCGAGCTATGGCTACACCTTC.

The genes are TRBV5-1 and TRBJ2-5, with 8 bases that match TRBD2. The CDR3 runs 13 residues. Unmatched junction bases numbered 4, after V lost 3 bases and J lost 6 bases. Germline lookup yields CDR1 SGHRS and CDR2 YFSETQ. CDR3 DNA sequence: TGCGCCAGCAGCTCCGGGACTAGTCAGACCCAGTACTTC. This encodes CASSSGTSQTQYF. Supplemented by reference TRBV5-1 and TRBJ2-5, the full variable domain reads KAGVTQTPRYLIKTRGQQVTLSCSPISGHRSVSWYQQTPGQGLQFLFEYFSETQRNKGNFPGRFSGRQFSNSRSEMNVSTLELGDSALYLCASSSGTSQTQYFGPGTRLLVL.

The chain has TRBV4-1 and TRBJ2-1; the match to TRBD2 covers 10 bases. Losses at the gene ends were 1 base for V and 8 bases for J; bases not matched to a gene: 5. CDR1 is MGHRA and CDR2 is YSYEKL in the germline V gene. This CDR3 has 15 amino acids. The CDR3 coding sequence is TGCGCCAGCAGCCAAGGGCCTAGCGGGAGATATGAGCAGTTCTTC. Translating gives CASSQGPSGRYEQFF.

The CDR3 is CASSLGGTGQPQHF. The CDR3 DNA is TGTGCCAGCAGTCTGGGGGGTACTGGTCAGCCCCAGCATTTT. The rearrangement links TRBV28 to TRBJ1-5, with a possible D match to TRBD1 (5 bases). The V end was cut by 5 bases, the J end by 6 bases, with 14 bases between. The CDR3 spans 14 residues. The V gene's germline CDR1 is MDHEN and CDR2 SYDVKM.

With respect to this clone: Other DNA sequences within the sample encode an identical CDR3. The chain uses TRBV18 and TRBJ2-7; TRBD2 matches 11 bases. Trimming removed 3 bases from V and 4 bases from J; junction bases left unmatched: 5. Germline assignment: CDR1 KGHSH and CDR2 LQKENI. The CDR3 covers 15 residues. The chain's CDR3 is CASSPTSGGLYEQYF. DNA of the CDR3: TGTGCCAGCTCACCCACTAGCGGGGGCCTATACGAGCAGTACTTC.

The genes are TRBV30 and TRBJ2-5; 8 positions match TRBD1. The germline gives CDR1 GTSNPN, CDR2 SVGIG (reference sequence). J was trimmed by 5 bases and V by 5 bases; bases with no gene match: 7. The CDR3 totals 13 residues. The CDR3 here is CAWVGQVGETQYF. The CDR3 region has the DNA TGTGCCTGGGTGGGACAGGTTGGGGAGACCCAGTACTTC.

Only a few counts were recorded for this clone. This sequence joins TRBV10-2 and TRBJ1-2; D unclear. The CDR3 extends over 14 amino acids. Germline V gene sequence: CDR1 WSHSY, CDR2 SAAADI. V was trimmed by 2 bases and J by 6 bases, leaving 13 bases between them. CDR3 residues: CASSEVKEEDGYTF. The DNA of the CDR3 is TGCGCCAGCAGTGAGGTGAAGGAAGAGGATGGCTACACCTTC.

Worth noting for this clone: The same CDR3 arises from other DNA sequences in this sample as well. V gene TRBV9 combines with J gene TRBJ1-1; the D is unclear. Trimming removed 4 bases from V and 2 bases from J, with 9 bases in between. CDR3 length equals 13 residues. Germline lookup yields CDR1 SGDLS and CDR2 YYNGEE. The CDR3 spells CASSPRTNTEAFF. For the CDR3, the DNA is TGTGCCAGCAGCCCACGGACTAACACTGAAGCTTTCTTT.

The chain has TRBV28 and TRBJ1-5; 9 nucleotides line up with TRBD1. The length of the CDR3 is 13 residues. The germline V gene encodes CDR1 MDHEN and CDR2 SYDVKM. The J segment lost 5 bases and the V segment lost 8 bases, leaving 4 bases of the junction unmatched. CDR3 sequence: CASGTGSYQPQHF. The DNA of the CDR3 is TGTGCCAGCGGGACAGGGAGTTATCAGCCCCAGCATTTT. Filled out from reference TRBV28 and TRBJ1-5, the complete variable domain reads DVKVTQSSRYLVKRTGEKVFLECVQDMDHENMFWYRQDPGLGLRLIYFSYDVKMKEKGDIPEGYSVSREKKERFSLILESASTNQTSMYLCASGTGSYQPQHFGDGTRLSIL.

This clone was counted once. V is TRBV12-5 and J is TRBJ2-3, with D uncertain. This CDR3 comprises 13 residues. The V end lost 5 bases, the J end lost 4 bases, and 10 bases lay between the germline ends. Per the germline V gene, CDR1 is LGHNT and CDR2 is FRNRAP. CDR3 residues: CASGLPKPDTQYF. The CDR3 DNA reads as TGTGCTAGTGGTCTCCCGAAACCAGATACGCAGTATTTT.

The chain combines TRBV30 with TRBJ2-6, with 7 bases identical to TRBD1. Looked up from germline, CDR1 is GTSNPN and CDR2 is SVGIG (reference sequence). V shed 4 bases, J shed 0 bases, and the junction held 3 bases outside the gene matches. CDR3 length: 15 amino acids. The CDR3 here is CAWNPGGSGANVLTF. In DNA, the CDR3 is TGTGCCTGGAACCCAGGGGGCTCTGGGGCCAACGTCCTGACTTTC.

This chain's CDR3 is CASSYGTGGGTEAFF. The DNA of the CDR3 is TGTGCCAGCAGCTACGGGACAGGGGGTGGAACTGAAGCTTTCTTT. The chain carries TRBV11-1 and TRBJ1-1; TRBD1 matches 11 bases. The CDR3 has 15 amino acids. Trimming at V came to 4 bases and at J to 5 bases, leaving 6 bases not matched to a gene. CDR1 and CDR2 (germline): SGHAT, FQDESV (reference sequence).

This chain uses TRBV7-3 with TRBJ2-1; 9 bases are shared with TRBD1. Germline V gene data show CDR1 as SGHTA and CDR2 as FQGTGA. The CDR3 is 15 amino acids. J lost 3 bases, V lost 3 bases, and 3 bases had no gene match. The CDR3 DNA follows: TGTGCCAGCAGCTTGGGACAGGGATTCTACAATGAGCAGTTCTTC. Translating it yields CASSLGQGFYNEQFF.

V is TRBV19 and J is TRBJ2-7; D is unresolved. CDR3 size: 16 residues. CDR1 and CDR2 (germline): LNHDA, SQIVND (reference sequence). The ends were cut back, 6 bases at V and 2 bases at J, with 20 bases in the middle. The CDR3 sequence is CASSAVHWNPAYEQYF. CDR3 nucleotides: TGTGCCAGTAGCGCCGTTCATTGGAACCCGGCCTACGAGCAGTACTTC.

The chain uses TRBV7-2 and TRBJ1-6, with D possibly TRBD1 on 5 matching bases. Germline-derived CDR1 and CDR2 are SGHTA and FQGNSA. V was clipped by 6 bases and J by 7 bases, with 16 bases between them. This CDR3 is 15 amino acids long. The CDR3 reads CASRRDVGGNSPLHF. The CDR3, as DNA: TGTGCCAGCAGGAGGGACGTAGGTGGGAATTCACCCCTCCACTTT.

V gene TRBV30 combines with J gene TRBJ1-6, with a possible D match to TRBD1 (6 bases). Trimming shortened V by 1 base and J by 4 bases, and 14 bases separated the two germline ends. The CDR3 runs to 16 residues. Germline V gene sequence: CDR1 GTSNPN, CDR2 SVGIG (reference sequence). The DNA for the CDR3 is TGTGCCTGGAGTGAACAGGGTCGCTCTTATAATTCACCCCTCCACTTT. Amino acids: CAWSEQGRSYNSPLHF.

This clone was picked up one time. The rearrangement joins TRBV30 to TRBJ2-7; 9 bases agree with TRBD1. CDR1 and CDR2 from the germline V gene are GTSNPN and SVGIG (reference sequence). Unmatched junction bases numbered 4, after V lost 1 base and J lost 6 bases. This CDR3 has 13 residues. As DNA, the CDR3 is TGTGCCTGGAGTGATGGGACAGGGAGCGAGCAGTACTTC. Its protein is CAWSDGTGSEQYF.

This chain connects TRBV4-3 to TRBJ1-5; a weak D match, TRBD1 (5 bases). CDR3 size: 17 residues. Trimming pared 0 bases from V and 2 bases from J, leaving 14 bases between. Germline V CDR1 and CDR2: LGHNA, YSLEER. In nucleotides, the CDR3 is TGCGCCAGCAGCCAAGACCACCAGGGTCCGGGCAATCAGCCCCAGCATTTT. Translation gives CASSQDHQGPGNQPQHF.

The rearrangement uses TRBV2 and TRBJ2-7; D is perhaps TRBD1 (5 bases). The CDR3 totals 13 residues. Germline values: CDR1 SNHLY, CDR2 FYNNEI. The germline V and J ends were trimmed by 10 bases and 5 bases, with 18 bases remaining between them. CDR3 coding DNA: TGTGCCACCGCGACAGACCCCCGGGACGAGCAGTACTTC. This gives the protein CATATDPRDEQYF. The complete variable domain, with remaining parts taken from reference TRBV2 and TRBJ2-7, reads EPEVTQTPSHQVTQMGQEVILRCVPISNHLYFYWYRQILGQKVEFLVSFYNNEISEKSEIFDDQFSVERPDGSNFTLKIRSTKLEDSAMYFCATATDPRDEQYFGPGTRLTVT.

CDR3 sequence reads: CASSFRDNQPQHF. The CDR3 coding sequence is TGTGCCAGCAGCTTTAGGGACAATCAGCCCCAGCATTTT. This chain uses TRBV5-8 with TRBJ1-5; D uncertain. V gave up 2 bases and J gave up 3 bases, with 6 bases separating them. Germline values: CDR1 SGHTS, CDR2 YDEGEE. The length of the CDR3 is 13 residues.